These T cell receptor beta chains were read from a single sample in a study of a mutant IDH1 vaccine in newly diagnosed glioma. Profiling relied on immunoSEQ multiplex PCR, and the TCRdb table lists in-frame clones only, not all of them. The sample contains approximately 40,000 clones, about 83% of which appear only once. For these receptors, no antigen is known. Sequencing used PBMCs, obtained from a glioma patient whose treatment included an IDH1 peptide vaccine. The receptor source for this set is a man aged 40-50 years with glioma. Each CDR3 is given with its conserved first and last residue. Each record gives: CDR3 protein, D gene, J gene, V gene. D genes are given only for firm matches.

cdr3_aa: CASGLSDLPRETQYF
d_call: -
j_call: TRBJ2-5
v_call: TRBV5-1

cdr3_aa: CASSQDYKREGRNEQFF
d_call: TRBD2
j_call: TRBJ2-1
v_call: TRBV14

cdr3_aa: CASSHVSGGQSNYEQYF
d_call: -
j_call: TRBJ2-7
v_call: TRBV4-2

cdr3_aa: CASSPRPPGQGAYKAHF
d_call: TRBD1
j_call: TRBJ2-7
v_call: TRBV27

cdr3_aa: CSVEGVEGGRQRYEQYF
d_call: -
j_call: TRBJ2-7
v_call: TRBV29-1

cdr3_aa: CASTSGYEQYF
d_call: TRBD2
j_call: TRBJ2-7
v_call: TRBV25-1

cdr3_aa: CVISESVRERSYNEQFF
d_call: -
j_call: TRBJ2-1
v_call: TRBV10-3

cdr3_aa: CASSYSTTFF
d_call: -
j_call: TRBJ1-1
v_call: TRBV6-6

cdr3_aa: CASSRETQYF
d_call: -
j_call: TRBJ2-5
v_call: TRBV6-1

cdr3_aa: CASSQRATYGYTF
d_call: -
j_call: TRBJ1-2
v_call: TRBV7-8

cdr3_aa: CASSFGGWSQYF
d_call: -
j_call: TRBJ2-5
v_call: TRBV7-8

cdr3_aa: CASSPGLSYEQYF
d_call: -
j_call: TRBJ2-7
v_call: TRBV27

cdr3_aa: CASSSRTTVRGELFF
d_call: -
j_call: TRBJ2-2
v_call: TRBV6-5

cdr3_aa: CASSVGVGLAVYNEQFF
d_call: TRBD2
j_call: TRBJ2-1
v_call: TRBV9

cdr3_aa: CASSLEGQGGHEQYF
d_call: -
j_call: TRBJ2-7
v_call: TRBV27

cdr3_aa: CASSQREENEQFF
d_call: TRBD2
j_call: TRBJ2-1
v_call: TRBV10-1

cdr3_aa: CASSLLPNEQFF
d_call: -
j_call: TRBJ2-1
v_call: TRBV5-6

cdr3_aa: CASSFQGNQYF
d_call: -
j_call: TRBJ2-5
v_call: TRBV7-8

cdr3_aa: CASSVLAGGLAKNIQYF
d_call: TRBD2
j_call: TRBJ2-4
v_call: TRBV2

cdr3_aa: CASRWALGAAFF
d_call: -
j_call: TRBJ1-1
v_call: TRBV5-5

cdr3_aa: CAISGSSGANVLTF
d_call: -
j_call: TRBJ2-6
v_call: TRBV10-3

cdr3_aa: CASSLGGQETQYF
d_call: -
j_call: TRBJ2-5
v_call: TRBV9

cdr3_aa: CASSVGLPTTNYGYTF
d_call: -
j_call: TRBJ1-2
v_call: TRBV9

cdr3_aa: CASISSSRELFF
d_call: -
j_call: TRBJ2-2
v_call: TRBV6-5

cdr3_aa: CASSARQGMGYEQYF
d_call: TRBD1
j_call: TRBJ2-7
v_call: TRBV6-5

cdr3_aa: CSAVLGDEQYF
d_call: -
j_call: TRBJ2-7
v_call: TRBV20-1

cdr3_aa: CASSYMGLAGVYNEQFF
d_call: TRBD2
j_call: TRBJ2-1
v_call: TRBV5-1

cdr3_aa: CASSLTGELFF
d_call: -
j_call: TRBJ2-2
v_call: TRBV13

cdr3_aa: CASSDRTGGRKYF
d_call: TRBD1
j_call: TRBJ2-7
v_call: TRBV6-4

cdr3_aa: CAISSGTGSETQYF
d_call: TRBD1
j_call: TRBJ2-5
v_call: TRBV7-9

cdr3_aa: CASSASLAGGAIPTQYF
d_call: TRBD2
j_call: TRBJ2-3
v_call: TRBV2

cdr3_aa: CASEAPGLATGDTQYF
d_call: TRBD2
j_call: TRBJ2-3
v_call: TRBV19

cdr3_aa: CASSLRYSGRLDEQFF
d_call: TRBD2
j_call: TRBJ2-1
v_call: TRBV7-3

cdr3_aa: CATSGGGGSPFTYEQYF
d_call: -
j_call: TRBJ2-7
v_call: TRBV11-2

cdr3_aa: CASSYLSGDRDEKLFF
d_call: -
j_call: TRBJ1-4
v_call: TRBV5-6

cdr3_aa: CASSIQGSNQPQHF
d_call: TRBD1
j_call: TRBJ1-5
v_call: TRBV6-1

cdr3_aa: CAGSARNSNQPQHF
d_call: -
j_call: TRBJ1-5
v_call: TRBV19

cdr3_aa: CASVASGSGYNEQFF
d_call: TRBD2
j_call: TRBJ2-1
v_call: TRBV19

cdr3_aa: CASSLVSGSYEFTVYNEQFF
d_call: -
j_call: TRBJ2-1
v_call: TRBV7-8

cdr3_aa: CASSSSAGNTEAFF
d_call: -
j_call: TRBJ1-1
v_call: TRBV7-2

cdr3_aa: CASSPAGGNQPQHF
d_call: -
j_call: TRBJ1-5
v_call: TRBV4-1

cdr3_aa: CAISVGAGGTEAFF
d_call: -
j_call: TRBJ1-1
v_call: TRBV10-3

cdr3_aa: CASSQINHVQQYF
d_call: -
j_call: TRBJ2-7
v_call: TRBV7-2

cdr3_aa: CSALWWSGRWDEQFF
d_call: -
j_call: TRBJ2-1
v_call: TRBV29-1

cdr3_aa: CASRHRKSGTDTQYF
d_call: -
j_call: TRBJ2-3
v_call: TRBV6-1

cdr3_aa: CASSPLSRQAGNTIYF
d_call: -
j_call: TRBJ1-3
v_call: TRBV5-1

cdr3_aa: CASSFAGEQYF
d_call: -
j_call: TRBJ2-7
v_call: TRBV19

cdr3_aa: CASSLDRGYGYTF
d_call: -
j_call: TRBJ1-2
v_call: TRBV5-4

cdr3_aa: CSVPLVAGGEQYF
d_call: TRBD2
j_call: TRBJ2-7
v_call: TRBV29-1

cdr3_aa: CASSDVTPTTEQYF
d_call: -
j_call: TRBJ2-7
v_call: TRBV2

cdr3_aa: CASSSATGGEAFF
d_call: -
j_call: TRBJ1-1
v_call: TRBV19

cdr3_aa: CASTRTAGKNGYTF
d_call: -
j_call: TRBJ1-2
v_call: TRBV19

cdr3_aa: CSVVLRVGTDTQYF
d_call: -
j_call: TRBJ2-3
v_call: TRBV29-1

cdr3_aa: CASSQLAGLTGELFF
d_call: TRBD2
j_call: TRBJ2-2
v_call: TRBV4-2

cdr3_aa: CATSRDLGTTEAFF
d_call: -
j_call: TRBJ1-1
v_call: TRBV15

cdr3_aa: CASSWAGNTDTQYF
d_call: -
j_call: TRBJ2-3
v_call: TRBV28

cdr3_aa: CASRAGQGYGYTF
d_call: TRBD1
j_call: TRBJ1-2
v_call: TRBV19